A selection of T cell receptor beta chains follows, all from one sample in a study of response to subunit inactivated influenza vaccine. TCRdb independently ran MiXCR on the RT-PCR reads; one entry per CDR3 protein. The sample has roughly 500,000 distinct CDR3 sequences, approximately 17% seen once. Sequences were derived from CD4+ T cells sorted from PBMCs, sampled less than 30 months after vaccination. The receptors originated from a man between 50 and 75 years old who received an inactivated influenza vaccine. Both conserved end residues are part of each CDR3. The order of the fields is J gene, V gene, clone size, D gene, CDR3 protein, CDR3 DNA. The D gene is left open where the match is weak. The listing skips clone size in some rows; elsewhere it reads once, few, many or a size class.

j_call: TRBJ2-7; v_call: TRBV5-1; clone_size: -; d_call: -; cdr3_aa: CASSGTGQNYEQYF; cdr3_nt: TGCGCCAGCAGCGGAACGGGACAAAACTACGAGCAGTACTTC
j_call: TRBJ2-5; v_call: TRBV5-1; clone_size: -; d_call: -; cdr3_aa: CASSLSSAPNLSRETQYF; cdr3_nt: TGCGCCAGCAGCTTGTCGTCAGCACCGAATCTCAGTCGAGAGACCCAGTACTTC
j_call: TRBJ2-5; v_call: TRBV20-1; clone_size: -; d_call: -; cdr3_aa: CSARDYGGRETQYF; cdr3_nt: TGCAGTGCTAGAGATTACGGGGGTCGGGAGACCCAGTACTTC
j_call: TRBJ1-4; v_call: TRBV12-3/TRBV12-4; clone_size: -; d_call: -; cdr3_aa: CASSLWGANEKLFF; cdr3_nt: TGTGCCAGCAGTTTGTGGGGGGCTAATGAAAAACTGTTTTTT
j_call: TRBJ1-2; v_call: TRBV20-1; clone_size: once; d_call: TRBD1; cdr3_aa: CSAGTELGYGYTF; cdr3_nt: TGCAGTGCTGGGACAGAGCTTGGCTATGGCTACACCTTC
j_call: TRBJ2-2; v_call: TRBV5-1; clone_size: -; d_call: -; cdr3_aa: CASSLTSTRGRTGELFF; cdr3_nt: TGCGCCAGCAGCTTGACCTCTACAAGGGGGAGGACCGGGGAGCTGTTTTTT
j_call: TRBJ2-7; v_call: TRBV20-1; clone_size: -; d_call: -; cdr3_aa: CSAKAGLRPYEQYF; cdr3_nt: TGCAGTGCTAAAGCGGGCTTACGACCCTACGAGCAGTACTTC
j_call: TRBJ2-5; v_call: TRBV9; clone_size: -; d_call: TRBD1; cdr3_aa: CASSVVGQGLETQYF; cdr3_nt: TGTGCCAGCAGCGTAGTAGGACAGGGGCTGGAGACCCAGTACTTC
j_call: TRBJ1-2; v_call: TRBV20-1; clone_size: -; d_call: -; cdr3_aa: CSAREQTDGYGYTF; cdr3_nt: TGCAGTGCTAGAGAGCAGACCGATGGCTATGGCTACACCTTC
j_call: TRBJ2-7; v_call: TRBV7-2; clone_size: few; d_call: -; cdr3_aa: CASSISRRYEQYF; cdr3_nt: TGTGCCAGCAGTATTAGCCGGAGGTACGAGCAGTACTTC
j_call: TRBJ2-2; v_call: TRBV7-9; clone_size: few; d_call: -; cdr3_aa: CASSLVPGDTGELFF; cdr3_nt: TGTGCCAGCAGCTTAGTCCCGGGCGACACCGGGGAGCTGTTTTTT
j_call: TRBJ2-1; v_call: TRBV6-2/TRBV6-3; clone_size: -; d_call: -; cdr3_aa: CASSRVPGHFYNEQFF; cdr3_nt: TGTGCCAGCAGCCGCGTTCCGGGACATTTCTACAATGAGCAGTTCTTC
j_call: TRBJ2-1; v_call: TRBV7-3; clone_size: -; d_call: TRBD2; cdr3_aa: CASSLTRRGGLGRGPYNEQFF; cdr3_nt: TGTGCCAGCAGCTTAACGAGGCGGGGGGGCTTAGGACGAGGCCCCTACAATGAGCAGTTCTTC
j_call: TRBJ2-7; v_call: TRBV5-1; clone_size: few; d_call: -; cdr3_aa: CASSVGSTISYEQYF; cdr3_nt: TGCGCCAGCAGCGTGGGGAGTACCATCTCCTACGAGCAGTACTTC
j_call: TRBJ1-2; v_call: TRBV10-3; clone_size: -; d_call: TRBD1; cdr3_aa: CATRPSGGDYGYTF; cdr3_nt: TGTGCCACCAGACCATCAGGGGGCGACTATGGCTACACCTTC
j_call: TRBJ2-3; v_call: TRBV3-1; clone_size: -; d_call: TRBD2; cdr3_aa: CASSQARTSGINTQYF; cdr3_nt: TGTGCCAGCAGCCAAGCCCGGACTAGCGGCATCAATACGCAGTATTTT
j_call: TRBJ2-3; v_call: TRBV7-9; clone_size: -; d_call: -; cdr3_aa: CASSPTSGIPDTQYF; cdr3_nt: TGTGCCAGCAGTCCCACGTCGGGGATCCCAGATACGCAGTATTTT
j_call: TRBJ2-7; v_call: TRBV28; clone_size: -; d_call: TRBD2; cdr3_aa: CASSGWGGVVLTPEQYF; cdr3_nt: TGTGCCAGCAGTGGATGGGGGGGAGTAGTTTTGACTCCCGAGCAGTACTTC